This T cell receptor beta chain was profiled in a study of blood T cells in healthy people across ages. Germline CDR1 reads MNHNY; CDR2 reads SVGAGI (reference sequence). The CDR3 totals 14 residues. Trimming took 2 bases from V and 2 from J, leaving 10 bases between them. A J-beta primer mix and a sample-barcoded 5' primer were used in a second PCR of roughly 6 to 12 cycles. Each sample yielded at least 2.5 million CDR3-containing paired-end reads. From the 5' RACE reads, TCRdb called clonotypes with MiXCR, one entry per CDR3 protein. This table has 650,000 to 800,000 distinct CDR3 sequences, 52% appearing once. Study results and caveats: Naive CD4+ cell counts and diversity both ran higher in long-lived than in aged donors.

This clonotype was recorded at least ten times. Its specificity is not known. Donors were healthy Caucasian individuals from Russia aged roughly 6 to 100. Isolating PBMCs gave at least 6 million of these cells per sample. The rearrangement uses TRBV6-6 and TRBJ2-7; possibly TRBD1 or TRBD2 for D (5 bases each). This receptor was identified in a woman at least 80 years old in good health. Sequenced: blood. The CDR3 spells CASSYVSGPYEQYF. CDR3 sequence (DNA): TGTGCCAGCAGTTACGTTTCGGGGCCCTACGAGCAGTACTTC.